The sequence of this T cell receptor (beta chain) was determined in a study of response to subunit inactivated influenza vaccine. Findings and caveats of the study: The authors proposed limited new T cell recruitment per seasonal influenza vaccination.

One entry per CDR3 protein results from TCRdb running MiXCR on the RT-PCR reads. This table holds 630,000 or so distinct CDR3 sequences, less than 20% found once. The CDR3 length is 20 residues. V shed 1 base and J 4 bases; nucleotides not matched to a gene: 17. Of note for this clonotype: Its antigen is not known.

The source material was PBMCs from blood, sampled 11 to 12 days after vaccination. The chain has TRBV12-3 or TRBV12-4 and TRBJ2-5, with 11 bases identical to TRBD2. This receptor was taken from a man in his fifties who received an inactivated influenza vaccine. The CDR3, as DNA: TGTGCCAGCAGTTTAGGTCTTAGGGGACTAGCGGATCCCTGGGGAGAGACCCAGTACTTC. Amino acids: CASSLGLRGLADPWGETQYF.